The 20 T cell receptor beta chains reported below all come from one sample, sequenced in a study of T cells in Graves' hyperthyroidism and ophthalmopathy. There were TCR beta CDR3 regions amplified from RNA transcripts. A first-round RT-PCR of the TCR CDR3 used the HTBI primer set. Via MiXCR, TCRdb re-called the multiplex PCR reads, giving one row per CDR3 protein. The sample holds some 700,000 distinct CDR3 sequences, 17% seen once. Sample: blood. The receptors come from a man aged 45-65 years with Graves' hyperthyroidism.

This clonotype occurred a few times. The chain carries TRBV20-1 and TRBJ1-1; 7 positions match TRBD1. J was trimmed by 5 bases and V by 3 bases; bases with no gene match: 9. The CDR3 is 14 residues long. In germline, CDR1 is DFQATT, CDR2 SNEGSKA (reference sequence). CDR3 region: CSARKTGVGTEAFF. CDR3 nucleotide sequence: TGCAGTGCTAGGAAAACAGGGGTAGGGACTGAAGCTTTCTTT.

The chain is built from TRBV19 and TRBJ2-7; 12 positions agree with TRBD2. J gave up 4 bases and V 5 bases, and 9 bases lay outside the gene matches. This CDR3 has 16 residues. Germline V gives CDR1 LNHDA, CDR2 SQIVND (reference sequence). CDR3 residues: CASSSRTSGIWYEQYF. CDR3 DNA: TGTGCCAGTAGTTCCAGGACTAGCGGGATATGGTACGAGCAGTACTTC. The entire variable domain, with the rest obtained from reference TRBV19 and TRBJ2-7, is as follows: DGGITQSPKYLFRKEGQNVTLSCEQNLNHDAMYWYRQDPGQGLRLIYYSQIVNDFQKGDIAEGYSVSREKKESFPLTVTSAQKNPTAFYLCASSSRTSGIWYEQYFGPGTRLTVT.

This clonotype was detected only a few times. The chain joins TRBV29-1 to TRBJ1-6, with unresolved D. The V and J ends lost 5 bases and 7 bases respectively, with 15 bases between them. This CDR3 region has 14 residues. The germline V gene encodes CDR1 SQVTM and CDR2 ANQGSEA. The CDR3, as DNA: TGCAGCGTTTCCGAGGGAAAACGGAATTCACCCCTCCACTTT. As protein: CSVSEGKRNSPLHF. The full variable domain, with the rest looked up from reference TRBV29-1 and TRBJ1-6, is SAVISQKPSRDICQRGTSLTIQCQVDSQVTMMFWYRQQPGQSLTLIATANQGSEATYESGFVIDKFPISRPNLTFSTLTVSNMSPEDSSIYLCSVSEGKRNSPLHFGNGTRLTVT.

The chain couples TRBV6-1 to TRBJ1-5; D is possibly TRBD1 (5 bases). CDR1 MNHNS and CDR2 SASEGT come from the germline V gene. V was clipped by 3 bases and J by 0 bases, with 15 bases between them. CDR3 length equals 17 residues. The chain's CDR3 is CASSERAQGYSNQPQHF. CDR3 nucleotides: TGTGCCAGCAGTGAGAGGGCCCAGGGATATAGCAATCAGCCCCAGCATTTT.

CDR3 sequence (DNA): TGCGCCAGCAGCCATTCGACAGGGGGCTCCCATACTAATGGCTACACCTTC. This sequence encodes CASSHSTGGSHTNGYTF. V and J are TRBV4-1 and TRBJ1-2; 10 bases align to TRBD1. Germline lookup yields CDR1 MGHRA and CDR2 YSYEKL. Losses at the gene ends were 3 bases for V and 6 bases for J; bases not matched to a gene: 13. The CDR3 runs to 17 residues.

The table lists this clonotype with many counts. The V call is TRBV5-1, the J call TRBJ1-1, with 7 bases lining up with TRBD1. Germline CDR1 SGHRS, CDR2 YFSETQ. This CDR3 is 14 amino acids long. Trimming cost V 5 bases and J 2 bases; bases outside gene matches: 6. CDR3 DNA sequence: TGCGCCAGCAGGGGGGACAGCTCTAACACTGAAGCTTTCTTT. The encoded protein is CASRGDSSNTEAFF. The full variable domain, in which reference TRBV5-1 and TRBJ1-1 provide the parts outside the CDR3, is KAGVTQTPRYLIKTRGQQVTLSCSPISGHRSVSWYQQTPGQGLQFLFEYFSETQRNKGNFPGRFSGRQFSNSRSEMNVSTLELGDSALYLCASRGDSSNTEAFFGQGTRLTVV.

This clonotype came up many times. The V call is TRBV12-3 or TRBV12-4, the J call TRBJ2-1, with 12 positions matching TRBD2. The CDR3 runs 19 residues. V shed 7 bases, J shed 0 bases, and the junction held 13 bases outside the gene matches. This CDR3 reads CASTRPGLAGGSSYNEQFF. The CDR3 DNA sequence: TGTGCCAGCACCAGGCCGGGACTAGCGGGTGGGAGCTCCTACAATGAGCAGTTCTTC.

Ten or more counts support this clonotype. The chain has TRBV7-2 and TRBJ2-1; 8 nucleotides match TRBD2. V was pared by 5 bases and J by 3 bases, with 3 bases of the junction left unmatched. Germline lookup yields CDR1 SGHTA and CDR2 FQGNSA. The CDR3 consists of 14 residues. CDR3 sequence (DNA): TGTGCCAGCAGCCGTAGCGGGAACTACAATGAGCAGTTCTTC. Translated: CASSRSGNYNEQFF.

The V and J genes are TRBV5-1 and TRBJ2-7; the D gene is possibly TRBD1 (5 bases). This CDR3 has 16 amino acids. V lost 1 base and J lost 0, with 14 bases in between. Germline V gene data show CDR1 as SGHRS and CDR2 as YFSETQ. The DNA of the CDR3 is TGCGCCAGCAGCTTGTCCCATGGACAAGACTCCTACGAGCAGTACTTC. Its translation is CASSLSHGQDSYEQYF. Full variable domain (rest looked up from reference TRBV5-1 and TRBJ2-7): KAGVTQTPRYLIKTRGQQVTLSCSPISGHRSVSWYQQTPGQGLQFLFEYFSETQRNKGNFPGRFSGRQFSNSRSEMNVSTLELGDSALYLCASSLSHGQDSYEQYFGPGTRLTVT.

On this clonotype: A much larger clone lies one base from this, so it may be a read error. The chain is built from TRBV28 and TRBJ2-3; weak D call: TRBD2 (6 bases). CDR3 length equals 15 residues. Trimming took off 5 bases at V and 1 base at J, with 13 bases between the two ends. The germline V gene encodes CDR1 MDHEN and CDR2 SYDVKM. The CDR3 DNA sequence: TGTGCCAGCAGTGAGGACGGGGACTGCACAGATACGCAGTATTTT. Translation: CASSEDGDCTDTQYF. The full variable domain, with the rest looked up from reference TRBV28 and TRBJ2-3, is DVKVTQSSRYLVKRTGEKVFLECVQDMDHENMFWYRQDPGLGLRLIYFSYDVKMKEKGDIPEGYSVSREKKERFSLILESASTNQTSMYLCASSEDGDCTDTQYFGPGTRLTVL.

This clonotype came up many times. The chain combines TRBV27 with TRBJ2-2; D ambiguous. With 5 bases removed from V and 7 bases from J, the gap between germline ends came to 8 bases. The CDR3 contains 12 residues. Germline lookup yields CDR1 MNHEY and CDR2 SMNVEV (reference sequence). The CDR3 nucleotides read TGTGCCAGCAGTCCTCACAACGGGGAGCTGTTTTTT. Amino acids: CASSPHNGELFF.

In its sample, this clonotype was seen a few times. V gene TRBV3-1 combines with J gene TRBJ1-2; 9 nucleotides agree with TRBD1. Germline V CDR1 and CDR2: LGHDT, YNNKEL (reference sequence). Germline trimming cut 1 base from V and 8 bases from J; bases unmatched to any gene: 5. The CDR3 spans 14 residues. CDR3: CASSQGRDRAGYTF. The CDR3 DNA is TGTGCCAGCAGCCAAGGTCGGGACAGGGCCGGCTACACCTTC.

This clonotype was seen a handful of times. The chain joins TRBV4-1 to TRBJ1-1; a possible D gene is TRBD1 (5 bases). V was clipped by 3 bases and J by 0 bases, with 20 bases between them. Germline assignment: CDR1 MGHRA and CDR2 YSYEKL. The CDR3 runs to 18 residues. For the CDR3, the DNA is TGCGCCAGCAGCCATTACGGGGCTCGAGACGACATGAACACTGAAGCTTTCTTT. It specifies CASSHYGARDDMNTEAFF.

The chain joins TRBV4-3 to TRBJ2-7, with D possibly TRBD2 on 5 matching bases. V dropped 0 bases and J dropped 3 bases, with 12 bases sitting between them. Germline V CDR1 and CDR2: LGHNA, YSLEER. The CDR3 is made up of 15 amino acids. The CDR3 DNA reads TGCGCCAGCAGCCAAGACCCAGCGGAAATCTACGAGCAGTACTTC. It translates to CASSQDPAEIYEQYF.

A few counts support this clonotype. The chain carries TRBV28 and TRBJ2-5; a possible D gene is TRBD1 (6 bases). The V end lost 2 bases, the J end lost 4 bases, and 11 bases lay between the germline ends. The CDR3 is 14 residues long. The germline gives CDR1 MDHEN, CDR2 SYDVKM. Here the CDR3 reads CASSLNQGRETQYF. In DNA form, the CDR3 reads TGTGCCAGCAGTTTAAACCAGGGGCGAGAGACCCAGTACTTC.

This clonotype was seen a few times. The genes are TRBV7-8 and TRBJ2-7; the D gene is possibly TRBD1 (6 bases). V dropped 3 bases and J dropped 3 bases, with 12 bases sitting between them. CDR1 and CDR2 from the germline V gene are SGHVS and FQNEAQ. The CDR3 runs 14 residues. The CDR3 is CASSFSQGLYEQYF. CDR3 nucleotides: TGTGCCAGCAGCTTCTCACAGGGCCTCTACGAGCAGTACTTC.

This chain connects TRBV20-1 to TRBJ2-5; D might be TRBD1 or TRBD2, each matching 5 bases. Per germline, CDR1 DFQATT and CDR2 SNEGSKA (reference sequence). CDR3 length: 14 amino acids. The V gene lost 3 bases and the J gene lost 5 bases, with 16 bases spanning the gap. CDR3 residues: CSASDGGLSETQYF. The DNA of the CDR3 is TGCAGTGCTAGCGATGGGGGTTTATCGGAGACCCAGTACTTC.

This rearrangement joins TRBV20-1 to TRBJ2-7; D unresolved. Trimming took off 0 bases at V and 3 bases at J, with 15 bases between the two ends. This CDR3 is 15 amino acids long. Germline assignment: CDR1 DFQATT and CDR2 SNEGSKA (reference sequence). The CDR3 spells CSARDQSLPFYEQYF. The CDR3 coding sequence is TGCAGTGCTAGAGATCAGTCTCTACCTTTCTACGAGCAGTACTTC.

This clonotype was seen many times. This chain links TRBV20-1 with TRBJ2-7; 14 bases align to TRBD2. From germline, CDR1 is DFQATT and CDR2 SNEGSKA (reference sequence). The CDR3 is 15 amino acids. The trim removed 2 bases at V and 7 bases at J, leaving 7 bases unmatched. The CDR3 nucleotides are TGCAGTGCTAGACAAGGGACTAGCGGGAGACAAGAGCAGTACTTC. Its translation is CSARQGTSGRQEQYF.

This clonotype was observed at least ten times. The chain couples TRBV27 to TRBJ1-1; D is possibly TRBD1 (5 bases). Germline CDR1 is MNHEY and CDR2 is SMNVEV (reference sequence). The CDR3 is 14 residues long. V lost 4 bases to trimming and J lost 5 bases, with 14 bases between them. CDR3: CASSSYRIGTEAFF. CDR3 bases: TGTGCCAGCAGTTCTTACAGGATAGGAACTGAAGCTTTCTTT.